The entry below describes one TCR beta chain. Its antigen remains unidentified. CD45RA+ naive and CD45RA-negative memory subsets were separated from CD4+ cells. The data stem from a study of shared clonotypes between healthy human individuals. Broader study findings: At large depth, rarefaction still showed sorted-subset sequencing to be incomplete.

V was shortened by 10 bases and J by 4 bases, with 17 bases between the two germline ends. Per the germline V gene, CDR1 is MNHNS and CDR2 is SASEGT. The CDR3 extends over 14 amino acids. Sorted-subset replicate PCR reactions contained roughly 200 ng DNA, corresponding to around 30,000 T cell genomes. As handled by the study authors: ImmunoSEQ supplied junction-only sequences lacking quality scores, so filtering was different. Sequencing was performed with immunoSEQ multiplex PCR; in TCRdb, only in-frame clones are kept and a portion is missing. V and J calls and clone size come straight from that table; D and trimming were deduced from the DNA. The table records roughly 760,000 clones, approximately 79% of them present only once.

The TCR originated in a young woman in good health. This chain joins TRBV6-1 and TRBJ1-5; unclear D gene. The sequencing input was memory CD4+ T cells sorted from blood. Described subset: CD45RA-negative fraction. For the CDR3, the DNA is TGTGCCACATCACCGGGATCTACGAATCAGCCCCAGCATTTT. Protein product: CATSPGSTNQPQHF.